A selection of T cell receptor beta chains follows, all from one sample in a study of T cell clones after liver transplantation. Sequencing used immunoSEQ multiplex PCR; TCRdb keeps in-frame clones, though not all of them. The repertoire holds under 150,000 clones, 90% seen once, with approximately 0.88% in the top ten. This specimen was CD4+ T cells from blood, taken 12 months after liver transplant. These receptors originate from a human patient who received a liver transplant. Some T cells may have originated in the graft donor. The CDR3 runs from the conserved cysteine through the conserved F or W. D genes are given only for firm matches.

v_gene: TRBV12-5
j_gene: TRBJ2-3
d_gene: TRBD2
CDR3aa: CASGLVPEKAGVSTDTQYF
CDR3nt: TGTGCTAGTGGTTTGGTCCCAGAAAAAGCGGGAGTAAGCACAGATACGCAGTATTTT

v_gene: TRBV15
j_gene: TRBJ2-1
d_gene: TRBD2
CDR3aa: CATSRGGTSGPSYNEQFF
CDR3nt: TGTGCCACCAGCAGAGGGGGGACTAGCGGGCCCTCCTACAATGAGCAGTTCTTC

v_gene: TRBV2
j_gene: TRBJ1-1
d_gene: NA
CDR3aa: CASTLEGDINNTEAFF
CDR3nt: TGTGCCAGCACCCTAGAGGGGGACATAAATAACACTGAAGCTTTCTTT

v_gene: TRBV27
j_gene: TRBJ2-7
d_gene: NA
CDR3aa: CASSPLDSLSYEQYF
CDR3nt: TGTGCCAGCAGTCCACTAGACAGCCTTTCCTACGAGCAGTACTTC

v_gene: TRBV7-2
j_gene: TRBJ2-7
d_gene: NA
CDR3aa: CASSLVVGGEQYF
CDR3nt: TGTGCCAGCAGCTTGGTGGTAGGGGGCGAGCAGTACTTC

v_gene: TRBV2
j_gene: TRBJ2-1
d_gene: NA
CDR3aa: CASSGQKQFF
CDR3nt: TGTGCCAGCAGCGGACAGAAGCAGTTCTTC

v_gene: TRBV10-3
j_gene: TRBJ2-5
d_gene: TRBD1
CDR3aa: CAISSGQGRETQYF
CDR3nt: TGTGCCATCAGTAGTGGACAGGGGCGGGAGACCCAGTACTTC

v_gene: TRBV5-5
j_gene: TRBJ2-7
d_gene: NA
CDR3aa: CASSLVGQGTYEQYF
CDR3nt: TGTGCCAGCAGCTTGGTAGGTCAGGGAACCTACGAGCAGTACTTC

v_gene: TRBV29-1
j_gene: TRBJ1-2
d_gene: NA
CDR3aa: CSVVEVSYGYTF
CDR3nt: TGCAGCGTTGTCGAGGTGTCCTATGGCTACACCTTC

v_gene: TRBV28
j_gene: TRBJ1-1
d_gene: NA
CDR3aa: CASSIQGRTAEAFF
CDR3nt: TGTGCCAGCAGCATACAGGGCCGGACGGCTGAAGCTTTCTTT

v_gene: TRBV6-5
j_gene: TRBJ2-2
d_gene: NA
CDR3aa: CASSSISLRELFF
CDR3nt: TGTGCCAGCAGTTCCATCAGTCTGCGGGAGCTGTTTTTT

v_gene: TRBV29-1
j_gene: TRBJ2-3
d_gene: NA
CDR3aa: CSAGTHTDTQYF
CDR3nt: TGCAGCGCCGGGACTCATACAGATACGCAGTATTTT

v_gene: TRBV13
j_gene: TRBJ2-3
d_gene: NA
CDR3aa: CASSDPSQRSTDTQYF
CDR3nt: TGTGCCAGCAGCGACCCATCACAGCGGAGCACAGATACGCAGTATTTT

v_gene: TRBV7-9
j_gene: TRBJ2-2
d_gene: NA
CDR3aa: CASSPLGGTGELFF
CDR3nt: TGTGCCAGCAGCCCACTCGGGGGCACCGGGGAGCTGTTTTTT

v_gene: TRBV4-3
j_gene: TRBJ1-3
d_gene: NA
CDR3aa: CASSQTPGEGNTIYF
CDR3nt: TGCGCCAGCAGCCAGACCCCAGGGGAGGGAAACACCATATATTTT

v_gene: TRBV5-1
j_gene: TRBJ1-2
d_gene: TRBD1
CDR3aa: CASSSDTQGASYGYTF
CDR3nt: TGCGCCAGCAGCTCAGACACACAGGGGGCGAGCTATGGCTACACCTTC

v_gene: TRBV30
j_gene: TRBJ1-2
d_gene: NA
CDR3aa: CAWSVAQGGGYTF
CDR3nt: TGTGCCTGGAGTGTGGCCCAGGGAGGTGGCTACACCTTC

v_gene: TRBV19
j_gene: TRBJ1-4
d_gene: TRBD1
CDR3aa: CASNPGQGEKLFF
CDR3nt: TGTGCCAGTAATCCGGGACAGGGGGAAAAACTGTTTTTT

v_gene: TRBV6-5
j_gene: TRBJ2-3
d_gene: NA
CDR3aa: CASSYSITDTQYF
CDR3nt: TGTGCCAGCAGTTACTCGATCACAGATACGCAGTATTTT

v_gene: TRBV7-3
j_gene: TRBJ2-1
d_gene: TRBD2
CDR3aa: CASSQMTSGRASEQFF
CDR3nt: TGTGCCAGCAGCCAAATGACTAGCGGGAGGGCCAGTGAGCAGTTCTTC

v_gene: TRBV5-1
j_gene: TRBJ2-7
d_gene: NA
CDR3aa: CASSNPGAHEQYF
CDR3nt: TGCGCCAGCAGCAACCCCGGGGCCCACGAGCAGTACTTC

v_gene: TRBV25-1
j_gene: TRBJ1-4
d_gene: NA
CDR3aa: CASGATPTNEKLFF
CDR3nt: TGTGCCAGCGGGGCGACGCCAACTAATGAAAAACTGTTTTTT

v_gene: TRBV25-1
j_gene: TRBJ1-1
d_gene: TRBD1
CDR3aa: CASAPGQKMNTEAFF
CDR3nt: TGTGCCAGCGCTCCGGGACAGAAGATGAACACTGAAGCTTTCTTT